The 8 T cell receptor beta chains below were found in one sample sequenced in a study of blood T cell repertoires in COVID-19. TCRdb's copy holds only in-frame clones and misses some; the assay was immunoSEQ multiplex PCR. The profile shows hundreds of thousands of clones, more than 80% of them singletons. Sequenced sample: peripheral blood. These receptors were collected from a woman aged 30 to 39 with active or convalescent COVID-19.

This clone was observed a handful of times. The chain uses TRBV19 and TRBJ1-4; 8 nucleotides agree with TRBD1. Germline V gene data show CDR1 as LNHDA and CDR2 as SQIVND (reference sequence). The CDR3 is made up of 15 amino acids. V lost 4 bases and J lost 4; bases outside the gene matches: 5. CDR3 nucleotide sequence: TGTGCCAGTAGTACCTGGGACAGGCTTAATGAAAAACTGTTTTTT. As protein: CASSTWDRLNEKLFF. The variable domain in full, with the rest retrieved from reference TRBV19 and TRBJ1-4, is DGGITQSPKYLFRKEGQNVTLSCEQNLNHDAMYWYRQDPGQGLRLIYYSQIVNDFQKGDIAEGYSVSREKKESFPLTVTSAQKNPTAFYLCASSTWDRLNEKLFFGSGTQLSVL.

V is TRBV5-6 and J is TRBJ1-6; possibly TRBD1 for D (5 bases). Trimming cost V 0 bases and J 7 bases, with 11 bases left between them. The CDR3 contains 15 residues. Germline V gene data show CDR1 as SGHDT and CDR2 as YYEEEE. CDR3 bases: TGTGCCAGCAGCTTGGAGGGGTCCCGAAATTCACCCCTCCACTTT. It is translated as CASSLEGSRNSPLHF.

This clone was counted a few times. V is TRBV9 and J is TRBJ1-1; D call uncertain. V lost 4 bases and J 4 bases, leaving 14 bases between the germline ends. CDR3 size: 14 residues. Germline loops: CDR1 SGDLS, CDR2 YYNGEE. The CDR3 region has the DNA TGTGCCAGCAGCCCAGAGGTGGAGGCCACTGAAGCTTTCTTT. It specifies CASSPEVEATEAFF.

This sequence joins TRBV29-1 and TRBJ2-2; the D gene is possibly TRBD2 (6 bases). Germline V gives CDR1 SQVTM, CDR2 ANQGSEA. With 7 bases removed from V and 7 bases from J, the gap between germline ends came to 22 bases. The CDR3 loop spans 15 amino acids. CDR3 DNA: TGCAGCGGTTCTTCCCGAGGAGGGGTCGGCGGGGAGCTGTTTTTT. Its translation is CSGSSRGGVGGELFF.

The rearrangement uses TRBV7-2 and TRBJ1-2, with D possibly matching TRBD1 (5 bases). Germline CDR1 is SGHTA and CDR2 is FQGNSA. Trimming removed 4 bases from V and 8 bases from J, with 11 bases in between. CDR3 length: 12 residues. The CDR3 DNA reads TGTGCCAGCAGCTGGGACTGGGAAGGCTACACCTTC. This sequence encodes CASSWDWEGYTF.

The chain employs TRBV9 and TRBJ2-1, with 8 nucleotides matching TRBD2. The germline V gene encodes CDR1 SGDLS and CDR2 YYNGEE. CDR3 length: 16 amino acids. V trimming: 5 bases; J trimming: 4 bases; junction bases outside the gene matches: 11. CDR3 coding DNA: TGTGCCAGCAGTCCATCCCTAAGCGGGGGATACAATGAGCAGTTCTTC. Translating it yields CASSPSLSGGYNEQFF.

This rearrangement joins TRBV10-2 to TRBJ1-4; tentative D call: TRBD1 (6 bases). CDR3 size: 11 residues. V shed 7 bases and J shed 7 bases, with 7 bases lying between them. Germline V gene sequence: CDR1 WSHSY, CDR2 SAAADI. In DNA, the CDR3 is TGCGCCAGCACACAGGGTGAAAAACTGTTTTTT. Residues: CASTQGEKLFF.

This clone was counted a single time. The chain recombines TRBV27 with TRBJ1-1; 9 nucleotides match TRBD1. With V trimmed by 3 bases and J by 4 bases, 6 bases remained unmatched. CDR1 is MNHEY, CDR2 SMNVEV, per germline (reference sequence). The CDR3 contains 15 residues. This chain's CDR3 is CASSLVTGGITEAFF. In nucleotides, the CDR3 is TGTGCCAGCAGTTTGGTGACAGGGGGTATCACTGAAGCTTTCTTT.